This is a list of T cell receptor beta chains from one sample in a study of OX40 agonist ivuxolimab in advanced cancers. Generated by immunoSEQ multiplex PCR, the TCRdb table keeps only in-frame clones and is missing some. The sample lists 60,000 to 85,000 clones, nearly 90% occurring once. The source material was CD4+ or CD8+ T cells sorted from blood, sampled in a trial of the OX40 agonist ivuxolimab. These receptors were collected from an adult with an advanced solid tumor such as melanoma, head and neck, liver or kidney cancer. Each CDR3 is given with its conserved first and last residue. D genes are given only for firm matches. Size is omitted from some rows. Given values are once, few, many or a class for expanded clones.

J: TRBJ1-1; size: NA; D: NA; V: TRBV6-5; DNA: TGTGCCAGCATCAAACGGGGCAGGGGGAACACTGAAGCTTTCTTT; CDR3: CASIKRGRGNTEAFF
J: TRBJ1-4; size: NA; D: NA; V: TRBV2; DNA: TGTGCCAGCAGTGGGACGGCTGCAACTAATGAAAAACTGTTTTTT; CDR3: CASSGTAATNEKLFF
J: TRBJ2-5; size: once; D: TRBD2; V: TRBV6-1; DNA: TGTGCCAGCAGTGAAGGACGGACTAGCGGGGGGGCCGGAGAGACCCAGTACTTC; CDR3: CASSEGRTSGGAGETQYF
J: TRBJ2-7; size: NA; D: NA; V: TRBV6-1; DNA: TGTGCCAGCAGTGGCGACATCTACGAGCAGTACTTC; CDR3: CASSGDIYEQYF
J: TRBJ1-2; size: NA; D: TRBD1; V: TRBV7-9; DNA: TGTGCCAGCAGCTCCGGGACAGGGGACTATGGCTACACCTTC; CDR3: CASSSGTGDYGYTF
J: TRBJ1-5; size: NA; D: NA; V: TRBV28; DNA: TGTGCCAGCAGTTCGGGTCGGCGTAGCAATCAGCCCCAGCATTTT; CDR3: CASSSGRRSNQPQHF
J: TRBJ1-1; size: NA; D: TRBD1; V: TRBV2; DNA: TGTGCCAGTTCCACAGGGGGCTGGGAAACTGAAGCTTTCTTT; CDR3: CASSTGGWETEAFF
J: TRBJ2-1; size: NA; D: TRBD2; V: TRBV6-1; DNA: TGTGCCAGCAGTCCCGGGACTAGCGGAAACAATGAGCAGTTCTTC; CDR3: CASSPGTSGNNEQFF
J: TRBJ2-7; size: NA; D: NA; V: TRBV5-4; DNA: TGTGCCAGCAGCTCCAGGTACGAGCAGTACTTC; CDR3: CASSSRYEQYF
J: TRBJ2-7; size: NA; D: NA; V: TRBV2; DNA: TGTGCCAGCAGTGATGAGGGGCTGTCCGAGCAGTACTTC; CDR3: CASSDEGLSEQYF
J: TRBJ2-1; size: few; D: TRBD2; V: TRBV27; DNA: TGTGCCAGCAGTTTACTCGGGACTAGTTTCGATGAGCAGTTCTTC; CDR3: CASSLLGTSFDEQFF
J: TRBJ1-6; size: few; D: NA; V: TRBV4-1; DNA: TGCGCCAGCAGCCAAAGGGACCGTAATTCACCCCTCCACTTT; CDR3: CASSQRDRNSPLHF
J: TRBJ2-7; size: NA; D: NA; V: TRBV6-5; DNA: TGTGCCAGCAGCTACCAGGGATTGCAGTACTTC; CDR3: CASSYQGLQYF
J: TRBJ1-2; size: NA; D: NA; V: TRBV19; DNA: TGTGCCAGTAGTAGGCCTCATTCAGGTATGGCTAACTATGGCTACACCTTC; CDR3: CASSRPHSGMANYGYTF
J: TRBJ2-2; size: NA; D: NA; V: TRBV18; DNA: TGTGCCAGCTCACCACAGAGAGGAACCGGGGAGCTGTTTTTT; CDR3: CASSPQRGTGELFF
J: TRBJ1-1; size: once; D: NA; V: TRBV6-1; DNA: TGTGCCAGCAGTGAAGCCCATCGGATTCCGCAAGGGGCTTTCTTT; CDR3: CASSEAHRIPQGAFF
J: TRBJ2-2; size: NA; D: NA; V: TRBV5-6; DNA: TGTGCCAGCAGCTTGTCGGGGATAAACACCGGGGAGCTGTTTTTT; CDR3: CASSLSGINTGELFF
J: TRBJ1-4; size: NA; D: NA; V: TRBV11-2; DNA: TGTGCCAGCAGCTTAGTAACAGGCGGGAATGAAAAACTGTTTTTT; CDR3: CASSLVTGGNEKLFF
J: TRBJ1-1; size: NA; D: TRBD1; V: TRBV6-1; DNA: TGTGCCAGCACCCGGGACAGGGGTAACACTGAAGCTTTCTTT; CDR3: CASTRDRGNTEAFF
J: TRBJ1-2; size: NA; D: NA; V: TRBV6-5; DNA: TGTGCCAGCGTGGGAGAAGGATGGTATGGCTACACCTTC; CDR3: CASVGEGWYGYTF
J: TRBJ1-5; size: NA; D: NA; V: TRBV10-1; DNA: TGCGCCAGCAGTGAGGCCCTACAGGGAGGGAGCAATCAGCCCCAGCATTTT; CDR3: CASSEALQGGSNQPQHF
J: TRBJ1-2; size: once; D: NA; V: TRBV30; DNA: TGTGCCTGGAAGCGGGGATTTATTTTGGGAGTAGCTGGCTACACCTTC; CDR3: CAWKRGFILGVAGYTF
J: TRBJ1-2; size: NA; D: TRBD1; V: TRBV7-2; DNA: TGTGCCAGCAGCTTAAGGGACAGGGAGAACGGCGGCTACACCTTC; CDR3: CASSLRDRENGGYTF
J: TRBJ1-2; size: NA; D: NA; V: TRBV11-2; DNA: TGTGCCAGCAGCTCCACCCTTATGACCTATGGCTACACCTTC; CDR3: CASSSTLMTYGYTF
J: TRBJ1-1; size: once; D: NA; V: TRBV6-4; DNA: TGTGCCAGCAATGACAGCGCTGAAGCTTTCTTT; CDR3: CASNDSAEAFF
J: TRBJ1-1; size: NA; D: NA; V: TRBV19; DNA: TGTGCCAGTAGTAGAGAACGGACCATAATGAACACTGAAGCTTTCTTT; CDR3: CASSRERTIMNTEAFF
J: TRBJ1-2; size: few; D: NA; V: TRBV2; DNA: TGTGCCAGCAGTCAGGACACCTATGGCTACACCTTC; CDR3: CASSQDTYGYTF
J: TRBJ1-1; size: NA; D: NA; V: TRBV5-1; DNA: TGCGCCAGCAGCTTCGGGACAACCTCTGAAGCTTTCTTT; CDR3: CASSFGTTSEAFF
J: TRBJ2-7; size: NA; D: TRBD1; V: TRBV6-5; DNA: TGTGCCAGCAGTACCCGGGACAGGGGGGGAGAGCAGTACTTC; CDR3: CASSTRDRGGEQYF
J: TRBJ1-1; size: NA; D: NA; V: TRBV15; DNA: TGTGCCACCAGCAGACCTAGCCGAACTGAAGCTTTCTTT; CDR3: CATSRPSRTEAFF
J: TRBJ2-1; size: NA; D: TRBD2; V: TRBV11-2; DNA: TGTGCCAGCACGGGCGGGGAGCGGGGGTGGAATGAGCAGTTCTTC; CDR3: CASTGGERGWNEQFF
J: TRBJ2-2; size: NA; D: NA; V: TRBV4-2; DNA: TGTGCCAGCAGCCTAAAACAGGGTCTGGGGGAGCTGTTTTTT; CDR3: CASSLKQGLGELFF
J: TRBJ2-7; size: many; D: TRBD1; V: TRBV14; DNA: TGTGCCAGCAGCCTCCGGGACAGCGACGACGAGCAGTACTTC; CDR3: CASSLRDSDDEQYF
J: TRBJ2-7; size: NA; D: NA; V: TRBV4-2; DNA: TGTGCCAGCAGCCCGGGGGACGACTCCTACGAGCAGTACTTC; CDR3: CASSPGDDSYEQYF
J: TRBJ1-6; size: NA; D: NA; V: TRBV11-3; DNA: TGTGCCAGCACTGGGACCGCTCGCTATAATTCACCCCTCCACTTT; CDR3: CASTGTARYNSPLHF
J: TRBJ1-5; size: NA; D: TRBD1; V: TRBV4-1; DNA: TGCGCCAGCAGCCAAGAGGACACACTTAGGGACAGGGGCAATCAGCCCCAGCATTTT; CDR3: CASSQEDTLRDRGNQPQHF
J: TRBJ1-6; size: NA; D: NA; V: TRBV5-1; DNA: TGCGCCAGCAGCCCTTCAGATAATTCACCCCTCCACTTT; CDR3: CASSPSDNSPLHF
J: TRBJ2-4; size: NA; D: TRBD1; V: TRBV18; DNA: TGTGCCAGCTCACCGACAGTCGTGCGGACAGGGGACAAAAACATTCAGTACTTC; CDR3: CASSPTVVRTGDKNIQYF
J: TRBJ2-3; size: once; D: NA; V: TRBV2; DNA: TGTGCCAGCAGTGAGTTGCGGAGCACAGATACGCAGTATTTT; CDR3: CASSELRSTDTQYF
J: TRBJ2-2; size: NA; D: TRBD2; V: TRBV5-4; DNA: TGTGCCAGCAGCTTGGCCCTGGGGGCTAGCGGGATTAACACCGGGGAGCTGTTTTTT; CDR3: CASSLALGASGINTGELFF
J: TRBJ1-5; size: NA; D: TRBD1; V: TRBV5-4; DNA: TGTGCCAGCAGCTTTACAATTGGGACAGGGGTTATCAATCAGCCCCAGCATTTT; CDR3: CASSFTIGTGVINQPQHF
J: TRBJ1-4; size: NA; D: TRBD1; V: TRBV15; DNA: TGTGCCACCAACTATCCGGGACAGGGGCATGAAAAACTGTTTTTT; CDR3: CATNYPGQGHEKLFF
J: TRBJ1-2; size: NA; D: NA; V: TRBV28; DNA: TGTGCCAGCAGTTCTAACTATGGCTACACCTTC; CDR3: CASSSNYGYTF
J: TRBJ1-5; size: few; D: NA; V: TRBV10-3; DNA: TGTGCCATCAGTGAGTACACGAATCAGCCCCAGCATTTT; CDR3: CAISEYTNQPQHF
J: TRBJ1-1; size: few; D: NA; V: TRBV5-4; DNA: TGTGCCAGCAGCCTGAAGGATGGGAACACTGAAGCTTTCTTT; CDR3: CASSLKDGNTEAFF
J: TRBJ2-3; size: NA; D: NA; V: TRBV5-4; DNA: TGTGCCAGCAGCTTCCCGGTAGGCAATACGCAGTATTTT; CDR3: CASSFPVGNTQYF
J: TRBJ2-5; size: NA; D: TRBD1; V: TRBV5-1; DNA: TGCGCCAGCAGCTTGGCAGGGGGCGGAGAGACCCAGTACTTC; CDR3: CASSLAGGGETQYF
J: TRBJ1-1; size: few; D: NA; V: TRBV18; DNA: TGTGCCAGCTCACCGCTCCCGGGTGTATCGAACACTGAAGCTTTCTTT; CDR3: CASSPLPGVSNTEAFF
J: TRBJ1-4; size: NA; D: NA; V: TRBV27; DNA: TGTGCCAGCAGTACAGGTGGTAATGAAAAACTGTTTTTT; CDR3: CASSTGGNEKLFF
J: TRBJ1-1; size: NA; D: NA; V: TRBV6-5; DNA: TGTGCCAGCAGACCACAGGGCGAGGCCGAAGCTTTCTTT; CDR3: CASRPQGEAEAFF
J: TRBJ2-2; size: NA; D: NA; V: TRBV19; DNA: TGTGCCAGCCGCCCGGGAGCCCCCTACCCCGGGGAGCTGTTTTTT; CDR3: CASRPGAPYPGELFF
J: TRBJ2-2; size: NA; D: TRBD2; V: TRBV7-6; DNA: TGTGCCAGCAGCTTGGAAGCGGGGGGACTCCCCCTTTCGAACACCGGGGAGCTGTTTTTT; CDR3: CASSLEAGGLPLSNTGELFF
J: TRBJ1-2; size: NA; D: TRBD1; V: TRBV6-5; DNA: TGTGCCAGCAGTTCCCCTCACAGGGGGCGCGACTATGGCTACACCTTC; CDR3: CASSSPHRGRDYGYTF
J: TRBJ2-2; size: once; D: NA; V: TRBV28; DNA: TGTGCCAGCAGTACCATACAAACCGGGGAGCTGTTTTTT; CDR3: CASSTIQTGELFF
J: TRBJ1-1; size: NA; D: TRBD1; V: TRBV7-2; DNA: TGTGCCAGCAGATCGGACAGGACGGAGGGCACTGAAGCTTTCTTT; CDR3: CASRSDRTEGTEAFF